The rows below give T cell receptor beta chains drawn from one sample of a study of T cells in Graves' hyperthyroidism and ophthalmopathy. TCRdb passed the multiplex PCR reads through MiXCR, listing each CDR3 protein once. The sample holds 530,000 or so distinct CDR3 sequences, 46% seen once. The sequencing sample was made of peripheral blood or thyroid tissue (not recorded which). The origin of the receptors is a woman between 18 and 29 years old with Graves' hyperthyroidism. CDR3s include the opening cysteine and the closing phenylalanine or tryptophan. The order of the fields is V gene, D gene, J gene, clone size, CDR3 DNA, CDR3 protein. D genes are given only for firm matches. Only some rows state a clone size, as once, few, many or a class for expanded clones.

V gene: TRBV12-3/TRBV12-4
D gene: -
J gene: TRBJ1-1
clone size: -
CDR3 DNA: TGTGCCAGCTCCCCGGGCAGCGGGGAACTGAACACTGAAGCTTTCTTT
CDR3 protein: CASSPGSGELNTEAFF

V gene: TRBV10-3
D gene: -
J gene: TRBJ2-7
clone size: -
CDR3 DNA: TGTGCCATCAGAGATGGGACTTCCAATGAGCAGTACTTC
CDR3 protein: CAIRDGTSNEQYF

V gene: TRBV20-1
D gene: -
J gene: TRBJ2-3
clone size: many
CDR3 DNA: TGCAGTGCCGCGGGTGGGAGCACAGATACGCAGTATTTT
CDR3 protein: CSAAGGSTDTQYF

V gene: TRBV7-9
D gene: TRBD1
J gene: TRBJ1-4
clone size: -
CDR3 DNA: TGTGCCAGCAGGGAGGCGGGGACAGATGAAAAACTGTTTTTT
CDR3 protein: CASREAGTDEKLFF

V gene: TRBV29-1
D gene: TRBD1
J gene: TRBJ1-2
clone size: -
CDR3 DNA: TGCAGCGTTAGGGCAGGGGGTGTTAGCTACACCTTC
CDR3 protein: CSVRAGGVSYTF

V gene: TRBV29-1
D gene: -
J gene: TRBJ2-7
clone size: many
CDR3 DNA: TGCAGCGTTGGAGACTCTTACGAGCAGTACTTC
CDR3 protein: CSVGDSYEQYF

V gene: TRBV24-1
D gene: -
J gene: TRBJ2-5
clone size: many
CDR3 DNA: TGTGCCGTCCGCGGCGAGACCCAGTACTTC
CDR3 protein: CAVRGETQYF

V gene: TRBV29-1
D gene: -
J gene: TRBJ2-7
clone size: -
CDR3 DNA: TGCAGCGTTGGAGAGAGGGGCCGCTTGGGGGAGCAGTACTTC
CDR3 protein: CSVGERGRLGEQYF

V gene: TRBV5-8
D gene: -
J gene: TRBJ2-7
clone size: many
CDR3 DNA: TGTGCCAGCAGCTTGGTTGGGGCTTCAAAAGCCTACGAGCAGTACTTC
CDR3 protein: CASSLVGASKAYEQYF

V gene: TRBV7-2
D gene: -
J gene: TRBJ1-2
clone size: many
CDR3 DNA: TGTGCCAGCAGCTTAGTAAGGGGGAGCGATGGCTACACCTTC
CDR3 protein: CASSLVRGSDGYTF

V gene: TRBV5-1
D gene: TRBD1
J gene: TRBJ1-3
clone size: many
CDR3 DNA: TGCGCCAGCAGCTCCCTTGGGACAGGGGGAAACACCATATATTTT
CDR3 protein: CASSSLGTGGNTIYF

V gene: TRBV29-1
D gene: -
J gene: TRBJ1-1
clone size: many
CDR3 DNA: TGCAGCGTTTCCCTGACCGTGGGCAACACTGAAGCTTTCTTT
CDR3 protein: CSVSLTVGNTEAFF

V gene: TRBV7-2
D gene: -
J gene: TRBJ2-2
clone size: -
CDR3 DNA: -
CDR3 protein: CASSFGISGANVLTFGAGGELFF

V gene: TRBV2
D gene: -
J gene: TRBJ2-2
clone size: many
CDR3 DNA: TGTGCCAGCGGCGCATCCGGGACCCTACTCACCGGGGAGCTGTTTTTT
CDR3 protein: CASGASGTLLTGELFF

V gene: TRBV29-1
D gene: TRBD2
J gene: TRBJ2-5
clone size: -
CDR3 DNA: TGCAGCAGCCAAGACTTAGCGGGAGGGGAGACCCAGTACTTC
CDR3 protein: CSSQDLAGGETQYF

V gene: TRBV6-1
D gene: TRBD2
J gene: TRBJ2-6
clone size: -
CDR3 DNA: TGTGCCAGCAGTAGAGGGAGGGGCCGAACCTCTGGGGCCAACGTCCTGACTTTC
CDR3 protein: CASSRGRGRTSGANVLTF

V gene: TRBV29-1
D gene: -
J gene: TRBJ2-3
clone size: few
CDR3 DNA: TGCAGCGTTGGAGTAGCCAAAGATACGCAGTATTTT
CDR3 protein: CSVGVAKDTQYF

V gene: TRBV7-8
D gene: -
J gene: TRBJ1-1
clone size: many
CDR3 DNA: TGTGCCAGCAGCTTAGAAGCCCGGAGGGTGACTGAAGCTTTCTTT
CDR3 protein: CASSLEARRVTEAFF

V gene: TRBV2
D gene: TRBD1
J gene: TRBJ1-4
clone size: many
CDR3 DNA: TGTGCCAGCAGTGAAGAGGGACAGCTTAATGAAAAACTGTTTTTT
CDR3 protein: CASSEEGQLNEKLFF

V gene: TRBV3-1
D gene: -
J gene: TRBJ1-1
clone size: -
CDR3 DNA: TGTGCCAGCAGCCAAACGGACGGACTGCCCACTGAAGCTTTCTTT
CDR3 protein: CASSQTDGLPTEAFF

V gene: TRBV6-2/TRBV6-3
D gene: TRBD1
J gene: TRBJ1-2
clone size: -
CDR3 DNA: TGTGCCAGCAGTTCCCCGGACAGGGGCGAATCTCTGAGGGGCTACACCTTC
CDR3 protein: CASSSPDRGESLRGYTF

V gene: TRBV6-5
D gene: -
J gene: TRBJ1-3
clone size: few
CDR3 DNA: TGTGCCAGCAGAACCCGGTACGGGGGGAGCTCTGGAAACACCATATATTTT
CDR3 protein: CASRTRYGGSSGNTIYF

V gene: TRBV2
D gene: -
J gene: TRBJ1-2
clone size: few
CDR3 DNA: TGTGCCAGCAGTGAAGCGCTTCAAGATGGCTACACCTTC
CDR3 protein: CASSEALQDGYTF

V gene: TRBV7-2
D gene: -
J gene: TRBJ2-3
clone size: -
CDR3 DNA: TGTGCCAGCAGCCGAATACTAGCTACTAGCACAGATACGCAGTATTTT
CDR3 protein: CASSRILATSTDTQYF

V gene: TRBV5-6
D gene: TRBD2
J gene: TRBJ2-7
clone size: many
CDR3 DNA: TGTGCCAGCGAAGATACAAGCGGGAGATCCTACGAGCAGTACTTC
CDR3 protein: CASEDTSGRSYEQYF

V gene: TRBV7-2
D gene: -
J gene: TRBJ2-5
clone size: many
CDR3 DNA: TGTGCCAGCAGCGCCCAGGGACGGCTCGCGAAGACCCAGTACTTC
CDR3 protein: CASSAQGRLAKTQYF

V gene: TRBV4-1
D gene: TRBD2
J gene: TRBJ2-7
clone size: -
CDR3 DNA: TGCGCCAGCAGCCAAGGGGGGGGGAACGAGCAGTACTTC
CDR3 protein: CASSQGGGNEQYF

V gene: TRBV7-2
D gene: TRBD1
J gene: TRBJ1-2
clone size: -
CDR3 DNA: TGTGCCAGCACCGGGGACAGGGGGGACTATGGCTACACCTTC
CDR3 protein: CASTGDRGDYGYTF

V gene: TRBV4-2
D gene: TRBD1
J gene: TRBJ1-5
clone size: many
CDR3 DNA: TGTGCCAGCAGCCAAGACCCAATCCACGGGACAGGGTATCAGCCCCAGCATTTT
CDR3 protein: CASSQDPIHGTGYQPQHF

V gene: TRBV11-3
D gene: -
J gene: TRBJ2-7
clone size: many
CDR3 DNA: TGTGCCAGCAGCCCCCAGGCTGGGTCCTACGAGCAGTACTTC
CDR3 protein: CASSPQAGSYEQYF

V gene: TRBV7-8
D gene: -
J gene: TRBJ1-6
clone size: many
CDR3 DNA: TGTGCCAGCAGCTTACCCCAGGGTAGTGGATCACCCCTCCACTTT
CDR3 protein: CASSLPQGSGSPLHF

V gene: TRBV7-6
D gene: TRBD2
J gene: TRBJ2-5
clone size: -
CDR3 DNA: TGTGCCAGCAGCTCTGGGAGGGAGTATGAGACCCAGTACTTC
CDR3 protein: CASSSGREYETQYF

V gene: TRBV12-3/TRBV12-4
D gene: TRBD2
J gene: TRBJ2-7
clone size: -
CDR3 DNA: TGTGCCAGCAGTTCAGCCGGGACTAGCGGGAGTTACGAGCAGTACTTC
CDR3 protein: CASSSAGTSGSYEQYF

V gene: TRBV5-1
D gene: TRBD1
J gene: TRBJ1-2
clone size: -
CDR3 DNA: TGCGCCAGCAGCTGGCAGGGGGGCGCCGATGGCTACACCTTC
CDR3 protein: CASSWQGGADGYTF

V gene: TRBV20-1
D gene: -
J gene: TRBJ2-7
clone size: -
CDR3 DNA: TGCAGTGCTAATGACAGGGAGGGCCTTCACGAGCAGTACTTC
CDR3 protein: CSANDREGLHEQYF

V gene: TRBV12-3/TRBV12-4
D gene: -
J gene: TRBJ2-5
clone size: -
CDR3 DNA: TGTGCCAGCAGTCAGGGACTCCGGTACTTC
CDR3 protein: CASSQGLRYF

V gene: TRBV12-3/TRBV12-4
D gene: TRBD1
J gene: TRBJ2-2
clone size: once
CDR3 DNA: TGTGCCAGCAGCTACGAGATGGACAGGGGAAGATACACCGGGGAGCTGTTTTTT
CDR3 protein: CASSYEMDRGRYTGELFF

V gene: TRBV12-3/TRBV12-4
D gene: -
J gene: TRBJ2-1
clone size: -
CDR3 DNA: TGTGCCACTTCGGATGGGCTAGCGCTGTTCTTC
CDR3 protein: CATSDGLALFF

V gene: TRBV4-1
D gene: TRBD2
J gene: TRBJ2-1
clone size: -
CDR3 DNA: TGCGCCAGCAGCCAAGTGGGAAGCGGGACCTACAATGAGCAGTTCTTC
CDR3 protein: CASSQVGSGTYNEQFF

V gene: TRBV7-8
D gene: TRBD2
J gene: TRBJ2-7
clone size: many
CDR3 DNA: TGTGCCAGCAGCCCCCGTAGCGGGAGACCCTCCTACGAGCAGTACTTC
CDR3 protein: CASSPRSGRPSYEQYF

V gene: TRBV20-1
D gene: TRBD2
J gene: TRBJ2-5
clone size: -
CDR3 DNA: TGCAGTGCCGCGCCGGGGCTAGCGGAGACTAAAGAGACCCAGTACTTC
CDR3 protein: CSAAPGLAETKETQYF